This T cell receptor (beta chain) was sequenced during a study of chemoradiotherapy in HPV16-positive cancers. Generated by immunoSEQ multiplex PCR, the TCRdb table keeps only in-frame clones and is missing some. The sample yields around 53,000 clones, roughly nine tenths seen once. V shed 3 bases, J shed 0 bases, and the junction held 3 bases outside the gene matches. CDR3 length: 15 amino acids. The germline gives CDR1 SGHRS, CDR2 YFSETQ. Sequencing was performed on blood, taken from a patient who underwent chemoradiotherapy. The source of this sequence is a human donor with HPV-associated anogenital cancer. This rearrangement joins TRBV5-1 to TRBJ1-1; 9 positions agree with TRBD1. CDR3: CASSSGTGMNTEAFF. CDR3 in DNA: TGCGCCAGCAGCTCCGGGACAGGGATGAACACTGAAGCTTTCTTT.